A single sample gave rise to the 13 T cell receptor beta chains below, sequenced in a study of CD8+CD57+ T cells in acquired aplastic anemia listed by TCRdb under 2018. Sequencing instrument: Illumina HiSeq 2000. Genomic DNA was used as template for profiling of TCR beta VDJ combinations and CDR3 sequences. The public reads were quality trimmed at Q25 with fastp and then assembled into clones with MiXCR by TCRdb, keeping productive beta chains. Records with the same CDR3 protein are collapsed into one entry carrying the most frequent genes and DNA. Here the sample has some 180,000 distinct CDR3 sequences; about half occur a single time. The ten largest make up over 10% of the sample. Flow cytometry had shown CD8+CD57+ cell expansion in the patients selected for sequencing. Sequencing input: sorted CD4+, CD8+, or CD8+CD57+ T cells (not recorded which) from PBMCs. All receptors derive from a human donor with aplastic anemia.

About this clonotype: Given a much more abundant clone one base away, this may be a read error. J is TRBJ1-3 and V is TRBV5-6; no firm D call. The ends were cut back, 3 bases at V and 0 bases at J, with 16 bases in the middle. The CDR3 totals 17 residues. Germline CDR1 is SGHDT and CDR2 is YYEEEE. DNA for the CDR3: TGTGCCAGCAGCTCTCTCCATGGTCAGGCCTCTGGAAACACCATATATTTT. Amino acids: CASSSLHGQASGNTIYF.

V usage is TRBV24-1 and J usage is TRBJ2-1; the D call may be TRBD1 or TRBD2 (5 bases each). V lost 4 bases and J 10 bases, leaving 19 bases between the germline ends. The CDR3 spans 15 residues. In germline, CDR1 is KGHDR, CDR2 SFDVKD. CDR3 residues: CATSESGTRKGEQFF. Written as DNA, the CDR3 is TGTGCCACCAGTGAGTCCGGGACCCGAAAAGGGGAGCAGTTCTTC.

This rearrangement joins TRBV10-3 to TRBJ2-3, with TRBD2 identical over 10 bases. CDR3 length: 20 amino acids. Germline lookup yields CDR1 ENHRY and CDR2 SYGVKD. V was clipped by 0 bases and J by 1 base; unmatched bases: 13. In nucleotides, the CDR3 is TGTGCCATCAGTGAGTCGGTTAGCGGGGGGACCCAATCCCGCACAGATACGCAGTATTTT. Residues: CAISESVSGGTQSRTDTQYF.

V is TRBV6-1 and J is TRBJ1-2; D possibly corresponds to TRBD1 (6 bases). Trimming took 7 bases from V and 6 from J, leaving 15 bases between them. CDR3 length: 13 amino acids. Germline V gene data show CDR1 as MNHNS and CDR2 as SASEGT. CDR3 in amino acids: CASILRGGDGYTF. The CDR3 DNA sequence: TGTGCCAGCATCCTAAGGGGGGGAGATGGCTACACCTTC.

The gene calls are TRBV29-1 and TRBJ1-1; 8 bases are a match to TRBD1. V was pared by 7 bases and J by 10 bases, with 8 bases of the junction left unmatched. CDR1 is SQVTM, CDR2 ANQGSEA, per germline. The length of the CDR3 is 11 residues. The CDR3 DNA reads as TGCAGCGCTGTTCACAGGGGGGCAGCTTTCTTT. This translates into CSAVHRGAAFF.

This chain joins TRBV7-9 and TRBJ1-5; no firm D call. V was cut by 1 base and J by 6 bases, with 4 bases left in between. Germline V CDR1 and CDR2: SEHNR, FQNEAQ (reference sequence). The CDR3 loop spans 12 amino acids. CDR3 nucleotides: TGTGCCAGCAGCTTAGGGAGTCAGCCCCAGCATTTT. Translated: CASSLGSQPQHF.

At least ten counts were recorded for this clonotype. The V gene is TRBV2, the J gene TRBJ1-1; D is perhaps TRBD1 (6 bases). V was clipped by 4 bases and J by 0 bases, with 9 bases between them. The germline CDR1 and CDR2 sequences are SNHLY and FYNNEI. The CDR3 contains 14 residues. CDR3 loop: CASSVQGMNTEAFF. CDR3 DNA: TGTGCCAGCAGTGTTCAGGGGATGAACACTGAAGCTTTCTTT.

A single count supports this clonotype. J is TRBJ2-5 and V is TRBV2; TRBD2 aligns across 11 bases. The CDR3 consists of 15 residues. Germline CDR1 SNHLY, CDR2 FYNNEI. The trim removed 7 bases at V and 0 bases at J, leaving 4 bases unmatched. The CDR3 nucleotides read TGTGCCAGCACGCTAGCGGGGGGTTACCAAGAGACCCAGTACTTC. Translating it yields CASTLAGGYQETQYF.

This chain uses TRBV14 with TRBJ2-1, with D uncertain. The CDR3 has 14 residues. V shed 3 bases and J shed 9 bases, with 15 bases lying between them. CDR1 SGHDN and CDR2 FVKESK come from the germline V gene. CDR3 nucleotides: TGTGCCAGCAGCCATGAATCGGGCGGCGGTGAGCAGTTCTTC. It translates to CASSHESGGGEQFF.

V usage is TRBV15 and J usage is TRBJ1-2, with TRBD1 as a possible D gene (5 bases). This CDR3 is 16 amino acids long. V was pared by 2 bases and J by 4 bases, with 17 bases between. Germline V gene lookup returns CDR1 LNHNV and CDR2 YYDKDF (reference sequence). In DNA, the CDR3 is TGTGCCACCAGCAGACGACCCGGGGCAGTCTTCTATGGCTACACCTTC. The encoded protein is CATSRRPGAVFYGYTF.

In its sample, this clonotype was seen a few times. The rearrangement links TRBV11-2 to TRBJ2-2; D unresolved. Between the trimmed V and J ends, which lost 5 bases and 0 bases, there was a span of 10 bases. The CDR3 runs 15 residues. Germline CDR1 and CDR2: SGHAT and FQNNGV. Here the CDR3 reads CASSPGLTNTGELFF. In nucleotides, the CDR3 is TGTGCCAGCAGCCCCGGGCTCACGAACACCGGGGAGCTGTTTTTT.

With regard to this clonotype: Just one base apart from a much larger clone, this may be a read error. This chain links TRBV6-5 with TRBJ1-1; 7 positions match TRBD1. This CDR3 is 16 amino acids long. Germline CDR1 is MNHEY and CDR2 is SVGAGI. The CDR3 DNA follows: TGTGCCAGCAGATCTCGACAGGGAGCGGCGAACACTGGAGCTTTCTTT. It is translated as CASRSRQGAANTGAFF.

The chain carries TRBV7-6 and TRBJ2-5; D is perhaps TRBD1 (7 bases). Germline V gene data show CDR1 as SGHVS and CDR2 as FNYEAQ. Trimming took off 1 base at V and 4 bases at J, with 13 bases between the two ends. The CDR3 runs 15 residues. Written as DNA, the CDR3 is TGTGCCAGCAGCTTAGGGAACAGGGGAGGAGAGACCCAGTACTTC. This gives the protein CASSLGNRGGETQYF.